These 12 T cell receptor beta chains were all obtained from the same sample, sequenced in a study of blood T cell repertoires in COVID-19. Profiling relied on immunoSEQ multiplex PCR, and the TCRdb table lists in-frame clones only, not all of them. The data hold more than 60,000 clones, with under 95% observed a single time. The source material was peripheral blood. These receptors were obtained from a human donor in a cohort sampled during active COVID-19.

The chain employs TRBV5-4 and TRBJ2-5, with TRBD1 matching over 9 bases. Germline loops: CDR1 SGHNT, CDR2 YYREEE (reference sequence). This CDR3 comprises 14 residues. J was trimmed by 5 bases and V by 0 bases; bases with no gene match: 2. In nucleotides, the CDR3 is TGTGCCAGCAGCTTGGCCGGGACAGGGGAGACCCAGTACTTC. Its translation: CASSLAGTGETQYF.

The rearrangement joins TRBV2 to TRBJ2-7; 10 bases align to TRBD2. Unmatched junction bases numbered 4, after V lost 6 bases and J lost 2 bases. Germline V gene lookup returns CDR1 SNHLY and CDR2 FYNNEI. The CDR3 contains 14 residues. The CDR3 nucleotides are TGTGCCAGCAGGCCGGGACTAGCGACCTACGAGCAGTACTTC. It codes for CASRPGLATYEQYF. Using reference TRBV2 and TRBJ2-7 for the parts outside the CDR3, the full variable domain is EPEVTQTPSHQVTQMGQEVILRCVPISNHLYFYWYRQILGQKVEFLVSFYNNEISEKSEIFDDQFSVERPDGSNFTLKIRSTKLEDSAMYFCASRPGLATYEQYFGPGTRLTVT.

DNA of the CDR3: TGTGCCTGGACCGAGGACTCGCCTAAAGCTTTCTTT. Translated, it gives CAWTEDSPKAFF. V usage is TRBV30 and J usage is TRBJ1-1; no definite D call. Trimming removed 4 bases from V and 9 bases from J, with 15 bases in between. CDR3 size: 12 residues. Germline loops: CDR1 GTSNPN, CDR2 SVGIG (reference sequence).

This rearrangement joins TRBV5-6 to TRBJ2-7, with 8 bases fitting TRBD1. The CDR3 runs to 15 residues. CDR1 is SGHDT, CDR2 YYEEEE, per germline. Trimming at V came to 4 bases and at J to 3 bases, leaving 9 bases not matched to a gene. CDR3 bases: TGTGCCAGCAGCGCCGGGGGACAGGTAGACTACGAGCAGTACTTC. Its protein product is CASSAGGQVDYEQYF.

The chain is built from TRBV7-9 and TRBJ2-7; D unclear. CDR1 and CDR2 from the germline V gene are SEHNR and FQNEAQ (reference sequence). The V end was cut by 0 bases, the J end by 5 bases, with 8 bases between. The length of the CDR3 is 13 residues. The CDR3, as DNA: TGTGCCAGCAGCTTAGCTCGTCTTGACGAGCAGTACTTC. Protein sequence: CASSLARLDEQYF.

The chain has TRBV12-3 or TRBV12-4 and TRBJ2-2; a weak D match, TRBD2 (6 bases). V dropped 11 bases and J dropped 6 bases, with 13 bases sitting between them. This CDR3 has 12 amino acids. Here the CDR3 reads CAGSGVSGELFF. The CDR3 region has the DNA TGTGCCGGCTCGGGGGTCTCCGGGGAGCTGTTTTTT.

This clone was seen only once. The chain carries TRBV12-3 or TRBV12-4 and TRBJ1-2; D is perhaps TRBD1 (6 bases). This CDR3 is built from 13 residues. V was cut by 6 bases and J by 2 bases, with 10 bases left in between. Written as DNA, the CDR3 is TGTGCCAGCAGCCCTGACAGGAACTATGGCTACACCTTC. Amino acid sequence: CASSPDRNYGYTF.

This chain links TRBV4-1 with TRBJ1-5; D might be TRBD1 (6 bases). Trimming removed 4 bases from V and 4 bases from J, with 14 bases in between. CDR3 size: 15 residues. Germline CDR1 is MGHRA and CDR2 is YSYEKL. CDR3: CASSRQTGLNQPQHF. CDR3 in DNA: TGCGCCAGCAGCCGACAGACAGGTTTAAATCAGCCCCAGCATTTT.

V is TRBV7-8 and J is TRBJ2-3; a possible D gene is TRBD2 (6 bases). The CDR3 extends over 14 amino acids. V lost 1 base, J lost 6 bases, and 11 bases lay in between. Germline loops: CDR1 SGHVS, CDR2 FQNEAQ. The CDR3 here is CASSLEGRGDTQYF. The CDR3, as DNA: TGTGCCAGCAGCTTAGAGGGCCGGGGGGATACGCAGTATTTT.

This sequence joins TRBV15 and TRBJ2-5; D is perhaps TRBD2 (5 bases). V lost 4 bases and J 2 bases, leaving 14 bases between the germline ends. This CDR3 has 15 residues. Germline V lookup: CDR1 LNHNV, CDR2 YYDKDF (reference sequence). DNA for the CDR3: TGTGCCACCAGCACTAGAAGGGCGGGTCAAGAGACCCAGTACTTC. This gives the protein CATSTRRAGQETQYF. Complete variable domain (other parts from reference TRBV15 and TRBJ2-5): DAMVIQNPRYQVTQFGKPVTLSCSQTLNHNVMYWYQQKSSQAPKLLFHYYDKDFNNEADTPDNFQSRRPNTSFCFLDIRSPGLGDTAMYLCATSTRRAGQETQYFGPGTRLLVL.

This chain links TRBV6-6 with TRBJ2-1; the match to TRBD2 covers 7 bases. CDR1 MNHNY and CDR2 SVGAGI come from the germline V gene (reference sequence). The CDR3 runs 14 residues. V shed 7 bases and J 7 bases; nucleotides not matched to a gene: 10. The chain's CDR3 is CASNPGGTGNEQFF. CDR3 sequence (DNA): TGTGCCAGCAACCCCGGGGGGACCGGGAATGAGCAGTTCTTC.

The chain's CDR3 is CASRFWSTGELFF. CDR3 DNA: TGTGCCAGCAGATTCTGGAGCACCGGGGAGCTGTTTTTT. V usage is TRBV7-9 and J usage is TRBJ2-2; no firm D call. Germline V lookup: CDR1 SEHNR, CDR2 FQNEAQ (reference sequence). V lost 6 bases to trimming and J lost 4 bases, with 9 bases between them. The length of the CDR3 is 13 residues.